This T cell receptor (beta chain) is from a study of blood T cell repertoires in COVID-19. Across the study: From T cells, B-cell-depleted T cells, or PBMCs came the material, which was cDNA or gDNA.

Enrollees, about 18 to 90 years old, lived in roughly 24 US areas. Two negative PCRs, clearance, or symptom resolution had been documented for recovered Cohort 3 donors. The CDR3 contains 14 residues. V gave up 3 bases and J gave up 0 bases, with 9 bases separating them. Germline V gives CDR1 SGDLS, CDR2 YYNGEE. Method: immunoSEQ multiplex PCR; TCRdb's copy keeps in-frame clones and lacks some. The profile shows a few hundred thousand clones, roughly 90% of them singletons. This sequence was found in a woman aged 25 to 39 who had recovered from COVID-19. This rearrangement joins TRBV9 to TRBJ2-5; D is perhaps TRBD2 (5 bases). The sample was PBMCs or T cells enriched from blood (not recorded which). The chain's CDR3 is CASSGLLYQETQYF. The CDR3 DNA reads TGTGCCAGCAGCGGACTACTGTACCAAGAGACCCAGTACTTC.